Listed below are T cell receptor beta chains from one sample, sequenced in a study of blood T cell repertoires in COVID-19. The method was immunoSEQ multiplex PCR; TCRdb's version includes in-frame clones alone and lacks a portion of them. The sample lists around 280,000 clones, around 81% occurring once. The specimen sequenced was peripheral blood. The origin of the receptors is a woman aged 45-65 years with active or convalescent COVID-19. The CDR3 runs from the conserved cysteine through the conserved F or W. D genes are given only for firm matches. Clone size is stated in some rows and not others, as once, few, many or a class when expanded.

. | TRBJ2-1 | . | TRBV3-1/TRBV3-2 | TGTGCCAGCAGCCAAGGAGTCCTAGTCAAAAGTGAGCAGTTCTTC | CASSQGVLVKSEQFF
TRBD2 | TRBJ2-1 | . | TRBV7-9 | TGTGCCAGCAGCACCGGGACTAGCGGGGCACAGTTCTTC | CASSTGTSGAQFF
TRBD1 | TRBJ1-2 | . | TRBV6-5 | TGTGCCAGCAGTTCGGACAGGGGCTTTTACTATGGCTACACCTTC | CASSSDRGFYYGYTF
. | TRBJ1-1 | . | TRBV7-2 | TGTGCCAGCACCCCAAGTCGAGGGGGCACTGAAGCTTTCTTT | CASTPSRGGTEAFF
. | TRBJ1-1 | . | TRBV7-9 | TGTGCCAGCAGCTTAATGGGAGCGGGGAACACTGAAGCTTTCTTT | CASSLMGAGNTEAFF
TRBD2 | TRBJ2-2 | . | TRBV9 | TGTGCCAGCAGACTTAGCGGGTCGAGCACCGGGGAGCTGTTTTTT | CASRLSGSSTGELFF
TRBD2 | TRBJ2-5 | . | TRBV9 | TGTGCCAGCAGCGTAGGGGTAGCGGGAAAGTACCAAGAGACCCAGTACTTC | CASSVGVAGKYQETQYF
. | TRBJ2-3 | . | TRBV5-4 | TGTGCCAGCAGCGACCCTAGCGCCTACACAGATACGCAGTATTTT | CASSDPSAYTDTQYF
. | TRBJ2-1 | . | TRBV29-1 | TGCAGCGCTCAGGGGTCCTACAATGAGCAGTTCTTC | CSAQGSYNEQFF
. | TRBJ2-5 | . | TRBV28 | TGTGCCAGCAAAGACATCAAAGAGACCCAGTACTTC | CASKDIKETQYF
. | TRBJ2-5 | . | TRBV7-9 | TGTGCCAGCAGCGCAAGACAGCTTCAAGAGACCCAGTACTTC | CASSARQLQETQYF
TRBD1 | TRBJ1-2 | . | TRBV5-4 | TGTGCCAGCAGCTTGAGGGACAGGGGGCGGAGTGGCTACACCTTC | CASSLRDRGRSGYTF
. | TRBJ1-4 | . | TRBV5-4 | TGTGCCAGCAGCTATGGGAGGAACCGGGAAAAACTGTTTTTT | CASSYGRNREKLFF
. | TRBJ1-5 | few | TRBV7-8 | TGTGCCAGCAGCTTAAACAGGGCCAGCAATCAGCCCCAGCATTTT | CASSLNRASNQPQHF
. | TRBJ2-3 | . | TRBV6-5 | TGTGCCAGCAGTTACACGTCGTCGGGAGATACGCAGTATTTT | CASSYTSSGDTQYF
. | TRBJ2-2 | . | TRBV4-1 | TGCGCCAGCAGCCAAGAAGGCGTCCAGGGGCGAAGCACCGGGGAGCTGTTTTTT | CASSQEGVQGRSTGELFF
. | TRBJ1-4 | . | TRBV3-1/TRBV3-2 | TGTGCCAGCAGCCGAGGGTCGGGTGTTAATGAAAAACTGTTTTTT | CASSRGSGVNEKLFF
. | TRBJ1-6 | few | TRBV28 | TGTGCCAGCTTCCAGCGTAATTCACCCCTCCACTTT | CASFQRNSPLHF
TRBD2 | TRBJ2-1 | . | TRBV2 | TGTGCCAGCAGCCCGGTGCGGGAGCTCTACGATGAGCAGTTCTTC | CASSPVRELYDEQFF
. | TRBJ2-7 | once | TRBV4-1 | TGCGCCAGCAGCCTAAGTGTACAGGCCACCTACGAGCAGTACTTC | CASSLSVQATYEQYF
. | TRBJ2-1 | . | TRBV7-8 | TGTGCCAGCAGCTTAGGGGCCCTCGCGGGGCTCAATGAGCAGTTCTTC | CASSLGALAGLNEQFF
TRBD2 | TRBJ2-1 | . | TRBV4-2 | TGTGCCAGCAGCCAAGTAGCGGGAGGGGACAATGAGCAGTTCTTC | CASSQVAGGDNEQFF
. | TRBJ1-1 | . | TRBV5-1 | TGCGCCAGCAGCTTTATGTCAGCCCGGGGTTCCTTCGAAGCTTTCTTT | CASSFMSARGSFEAFF
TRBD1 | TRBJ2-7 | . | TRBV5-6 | TGTGCCAGCAGCCAAACGTGGGACAGCTACGAGCAGTACTTC | CASSQTWDSYEQYF
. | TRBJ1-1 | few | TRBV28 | TGTGCCAGCAGTCGACAGGTGAACACTGAAGCTTTCTTT | CASSRQVNTEAFF
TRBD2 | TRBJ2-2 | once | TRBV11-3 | TGTGCCAGCAGCGCTAGGATAGGGACTAGCGGGAAAACCGGGGAGCTGTTTTTT | CASSARIGTSGKTGELFF
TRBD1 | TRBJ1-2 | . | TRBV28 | TGTGCCAGCAGTTCTCATGTGGGACAGGGGAACTATGGCTACACCTTC | CASSSHVGQGNYGYTF
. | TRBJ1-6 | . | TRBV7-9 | TGTGCCAGCAGCTCCCCCTGGCCCGTAGGGGTCCTCCACTTT | CASSSPWPVGVLHF
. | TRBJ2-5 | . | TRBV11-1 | TGTGCCAGCAGCTTAGTCGGGACACTCGAGGTGGAGACCCAGTACTTC | CASSLVGTLEVETQYF
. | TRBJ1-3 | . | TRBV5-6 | TGTGCCAGCAGACCCACAGGGAGAGGAAACACCATATATTTT | CASRPTGRGNTIYF
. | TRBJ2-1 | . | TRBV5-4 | TGTGCCAGCAGCTTGGTCGGGGGTGGCTACAATGAGCAGTTCTTC | CASSLVGGGYNEQFF
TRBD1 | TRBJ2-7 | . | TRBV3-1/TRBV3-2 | TGTGCCAGCAGCCAAGGGGATCTGCGACAGGGTTTTTCTGGGAAGTACTTC | CASSQGDLRQGFSGKYF
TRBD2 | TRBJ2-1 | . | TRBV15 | TGTGCCACCAGCAGAGATAGCGGGAAGGGGAATGAGCAGTTCTTC | CATSRDSGKGNEQFF
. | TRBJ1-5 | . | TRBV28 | TGTGCCAGCAGTTTAAACCAGGGGCGCAATCAGCCCCAGCATTTT | CASSLNQGRNQPQHF
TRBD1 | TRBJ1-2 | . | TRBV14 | TGTGCCAGCAGCCAATTGACAGGGTTTCGCTACACCTTC | CASSQLTGFRYTF
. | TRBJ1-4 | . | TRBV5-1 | TGCGCCAGCAGCTTCACTGGACAGAGTGAAAAACTGTTTTTT | CASSFTGQSEKLFF
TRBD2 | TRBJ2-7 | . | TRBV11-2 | TGTGCCAGCAGCCCTGGGACTAGCGGGAGGTCCTACGAGCAGTACTTC | CASSPGTSGRSYEQYF
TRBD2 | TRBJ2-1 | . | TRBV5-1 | TGCGCCAGCAGCAGAGGGACTAGTAGGGAAACGTCCTACAATGAGCAGTTCTTC | CASSRGTSRETSYNEQFF
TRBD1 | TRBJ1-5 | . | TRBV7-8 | TGTGCCAGCAGCTTAGGACGGGACAGGAGAGCGGGGCCCCAGCATTTT | CASSLGRDRRAGPQHF
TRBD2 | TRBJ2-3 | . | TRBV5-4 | TGTGCCAGCAGCTTGGACCCCCGGGGGGGCACAGATACGCAGTATTTT | CASSLDPRGGTDTQYF
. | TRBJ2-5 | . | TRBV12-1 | TGTGCCAGCAGCCACGGGACAGGGGGAGAGACCCAGTACTTC | CASSHGTGGETQYF
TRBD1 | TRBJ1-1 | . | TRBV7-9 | TGTGCCAGCAGCTTTGGTTCCGGGACAGGGGGTGAAGCTTTCTTT | CASSFGSGTGGEAFF
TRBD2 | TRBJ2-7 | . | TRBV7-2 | TGTGCCAGCAGCCCCCATGGGTTAGCGGGAGGGTGGGGTGACGAGCAGTACTTC | CASSPHGLAGGWGDEQYF
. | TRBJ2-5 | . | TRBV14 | TGTGCCAGCAGCCTATCCCTAGCGAAAGAGACCCAGTACTTC | CASSLSLAKETQYF
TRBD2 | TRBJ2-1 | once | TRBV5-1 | TGCGCCAGCAGCTTCTTATCGGGACTAGCGGGAAAGAGCTCCTACAATGAGCAGTTCTTC | CASSFLSGLAGKSSYNEQFF
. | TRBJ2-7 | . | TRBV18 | TGTGCCAGCTCGCCCTCCCCCCTCCTGACAGGCCGCTTAGGCTCTACCTACGAGCAGTACTTC | CASSPSPLLTGRLGSTYEQYF